These T cell receptor beta chains were read from a single sample in a study of technical replicates of blood from a few donors. Libraries were prepared by immunoSEQ multiplex PCR; TCRdb keeps only in-frame clonotypes and omits some of them. This table has 75,000 to 100,000 clones, 85% to 95% appearing once. The sequencing input was T cells isolated from PBMCs. These receptors all stem from a human donor in good health. The CDR3 runs from the conserved cysteine through the conserved F or W. A D gene is named only where the DNA matches it firmly. For some rows the clone size is stated as once, few or many, or as a class when expanded; others skip it.

NA TRBJ1-5 NA TRBV7-8 TGTGCCAGCACCCTACAGGGCCATCAGCCCCAGCATTTT CASTLQGHQPQHF
TRBD2 TRBJ2-7 NA TRBV28 TGTGCCAGCACCGTTAGCGGGGGCACCTACGAGCAGTACTTC CASTVSGGTYEQYF
NA TRBJ2-7 NA TRBV30 TGTGCCTGGAGTGTCGGGGCGGGGATCGAGCAGTACTTC CAWSVGAGIEQYF
NA TRBJ2-4 NA TRBV20-1 TGCAGTGCTAGAGATCAGAACATTCAGTACTTC CSARDQNIQYF
NA TRBJ1-1 NA TRBV2 TGTGCCAGCACGGGGATGAACACTGAAGCTTTCTTT CASTGMNTEAFF
NA TRBJ2-1 NA TRBV6-6 TGTGCCAGCAGTTACTCGATGCAGGGAGGCTACAATGAGCAGTTCTTC CASSYSMQGGYNEQFF
TRBD1 TRBJ2-4 NA TRBV16 TGTGCCAGCAACGACAGGGACACAGCCAAAAACATTCAGTACTTC CASNDRDTAKNIQYF
NA TRBJ1-6 NA TRBV30 TGTGCCGGAACCGGGAGTTCTCGCAATTCACCCCTCCACTTT CAGTGSSRNSPLHF
NA TRBJ2-7 NA TRBV2 TGTGCCAGCAGTGATCGGGGAAGTTTCGTTCCGTTCAGTTCCTACGAGCAGTACTTC CASSDRGSFVPFSSYEQYF
TRBD1 TRBJ2-7 NA TRBV7-2 TGTGCCAGCAGCTTGGGACAGGGGGCCTACGAGCAGTACTTC CASSLGQGAYEQYF
TRBD1 TRBJ2-1 NA TRBV19 TGTGCCAGTAGTATAGGGACAGGGAATTTACATGAGCAGTTCTTC CASSIGTGNLHEQFF
NA TRBJ2-4 NA TRBV4-1 TGCGCCAGCAGCCAAGGTCCTCTACAACGGGTTTTAGCCAAAAACATTCAGTACTTC CASSQGPLQRVLAKNIQYF
TRBD2 TRBJ2-3 NA TRBV5-4 TGTGCCAGCAGCTTGGGACTAGCGGCTCGCACAGATACGCAGTATTTT CASSLGLAARTDTQYF
NA TRBJ2-7 NA TRBV28 TGTGCCAGCAGTTTGATAGCAGGGCCTTTCCCCGAGCAGTACTTC CASSLIAGPFPEQYF
TRBD2 TRBJ2-5 NA TRBV5-1 TGCGCCAGCAGCCCGCCTGGGACTAGCGGGGGGCCAGAGACCCAGTACTTC CASSPPGTSGGPETQYF
TRBD2 TRBJ2-7 NA TRBV7-2 TGTGCCAGCACCCCGGCTAGCGGGGGGGCCTACGAGCAGTACTTC CASTPASGGAYEQYF
TRBD1 TRBJ2-7 NA TRBV7-2 TGTGCCAGCAGCTGGACAGGGGGAGGACACGAGCAGTACTTC CASSWTGGGHEQYF
TRBD1 TRBJ1-2 NA TRBV7-9 TGTGCCGGGGAAGGGGGCGCGGACTATGGCTACACCTTC CAGEGGADYGYTF
NA TRBJ1-2 NA TRBV27 TGTGCCAGCAGTTTCAGGGGACGAGGCTATGGCTACACCTTC CASSFRGRGYGYTF
NA TRBJ2-7 NA TRBV21-1 TGTGCCAGCAGCAAACCCCGGTTGTTGGCAGGGGGTGACTACGAGCAGTACTTC CASSKPRLLAGGDYEQYF
NA TRBJ1-2 once TRBV18 TGTGCCAGCTCACCGGAGACGGCCTATGGCTACACCTTC CASSPETAYGYTF
TRBD2 TRBJ2-5 NA TRBV2 TGTGCCAGCAGTGATCGCGGCGGGGGGCCTCAAGAGACCCAGTACTTC CASSDRGGGPQETQYF
NA TRBJ2-7 NA TRBV28 TGTGCCAGCAGTCCAGCGGGACATACATACGAGCAGTACTTC CASSPAGHTYEQYF
TRBD1 TRBJ1-5 NA TRBV14 TGTGCCAGCAGCCCCGCGACTCCCAGAGAACAGGGGAAATATCAGCCCCAGCATTTT CASSPATPREQGKYQPQHF
TRBD2 TRBJ2-7 NA TRBV5-4 TGTGCCAGCAGCTCGTCCCCCCTCTCTAGCGGGGCCTACGAGCAGTACTTC CASSSSPLSSGAYEQYF
TRBD2 TRBJ2-3 NA TRBV5-1 TGCGCCAGCAGGCTAAGTAGCGGGAGCACAGATACGCAGTATTTT CASRLSSGSTDTQYF
NA TRBJ2-2 NA TRBV5-1 TGCGCCAGCAGCTTGGGGCAGGTGAACCCCGGGGAGCTGTTTTTT CASSLGQVNPGELFF
TRBD2 TRBJ2-7 NA TRBV7-7 TGTGCCAGCAGCTTAGTAGGTAGCGGGAGCGCCAGCTCCTACGAGCAGTACTTC CASSLVGSGSASSYEQYF
TRBD2 TRBJ2-5 NA TRBV10-1 TGCGCCAGCTCGAGCGGGAGGGGAGAGACCCAGTACTTC CASSSGRGETQYF
NA TRBJ1-1 NA TRBV9 TGTGCCAGCAGCCCCCCCGGGCCCTGGGGGGCTGAAGCTTTCTTT CASSPPGPWGAEAFF
NA TRBJ1-1 NA TRBV2 TGTGCCAGCAGTGAAGCGAGGGGAGGGGCTGGGGCTTTCTTT CASSEARGGAGAFF
NA TRBJ2-1 NA TRBV2 TGTGCCAGCAGTCCGTCCGACAGTAGGGAGGAGTTCTTC CASSPSDSREEFF
NA TRBJ1-1 few TRBV10-1 TGCGCCAGCAGCAGGGAATGGGGCACTGAAGCTTTCTTT CASSREWGTEAFF
NA TRBJ2-3 once TRBV5-1 TGCGCCAGCAGCTACGGACAGTACACAGATACGCAGTATTTT CASSYGQYTDTQYF
TRBD2 TRBJ2-7 NA TRBV19 TGTGCCAGTAGGCCGGGGACTAGCGTTTACGAGCAGTACTTC CASRPGTSVYEQYF
NA TRBJ2-1 NA TRBV5-1 TGCGCCAGCAGCTACGAGAGGAGGAGCTACTCCTACAATGAGCAGTTCTTC CASSYERRSYSYNEQFF
TRBD1 TRBJ1-5 NA TRBV28 TGTGCCAGCAGTTTGTCCGGGACAGGGTGGCAATATAGCAATCAGCCCCAGCATTTT CASSLSGTGWQYSNQPQHF
NA TRBJ1-2 NA TRBV5-1 TGCGCCAGCCGGGGGTTGCCCCCCTTTCAGGATGGCTACACCTTC CASRGLPPFQDGYTF
NA TRBJ1-4 NA TRBV5-1 TGCGCCAGCAAAGGGGAGGATGAAAAACTGTTTTTT CASKGEDEKLFF
NA TRBJ2-2 NA TRBV6-6 TGTGCCAGCAGTTCGGCCTCAGGGCACGGGGAGCTGTTTTTT CASSSASGHGELFF
TRBD1 TRBJ2-7 NA TRBV9 TGTGCCAGCAGCGAGGGACAGGGGTTCTTCTACGAGCAGTACTTC CASSEGQGFFYEQYF
NA TRBJ2-7 few TRBV7-6 TGTGCCAGCAGCTTAGAAACAGACAGTTCCTACGAGCAGTACTTC CASSLETDSSYEQYF
TRBD2 TRBJ2-1 NA TRBV2 TGTGCCAGCAGGAGCGGGGGAGGGGAGCAGTTCTTC CASRSGGGEQFF
TRBD1 TRBJ1-1 once TRBV5-1 TGCGCCAGCAGCCTTGAGAGACAGGGGAGGACTGAAGCTTTCTTT CASSLERQGRTEAFF
TRBD2 TRBJ2-7 NA TRBV7-9 TGTGCCAGCAGCTTAGAACTAGCGGGAGGGGAGCAGTACTTC CASSLELAGGEQYF
NA TRBJ2-2 NA TRBV5-6 TGTGCCAGCAGCTTGTTTCTTCCGGAGGGCACCGGGGAGCTGTTTTTT CASSLFLPEGTGELFF
NA TRBJ2-1 NA TRBV5-1 TGCGCCAGCAGCTCTGGACTATTCAGAGAGCAGTTCTTC CASSSGLFREQFF
NA TRBJ2-7 NA TRBV27 TGTGCCAGCAGTTACAGGTCGAGGTACGAGCAGTACTTC CASSYRSRYEQYF